The 5 T cell receptor beta chains below come from one sample, sequenced in a study of T cells in Graves' hyperthyroidism and ophthalmopathy. RNA transcripts were the template for amplifying TCR beta CDR3 regions. The study used the HTBI primer set for a first-round RT-PCR of the TCR CDR3. TCRdb recomputed calls from the multiplex PCR reads with MiXCR, one row per CDR3 protein. The sample yields 300,000 to 500,000 distinct CDR3 sequences, about an eighth seen once. The sequencing input was blood. These receptor sequences come from a man aged 45-60 years with Graves' ophthalmopathy.

The sample holds a few counts of this clonotype. The chain employs TRBV19 and TRBJ2-1, with 11 bases identical to TRBD2. The length of the CDR3 is 17 residues. The junction had 6 bases not matched to a gene; V was cut back by 0 bases and J by 5 bases. Germline-derived CDR1 and CDR2 are LNHDA and SQIVND (reference sequence). This CDR3 reads CASSIDRLAGGHNEQFF. The CDR3 bases are TGTGCCAGTAGTATAGATCGGCTAGCGGGAGGCCACAATGAGCAGTTCTTC.

This clonotype was observed at least ten times. This chain connects TRBV5-1 to TRBJ2-7, with D unclear. V was trimmed by 0 bases and J by 4 bases, leaving 14 bases between them. The germline CDR1 and CDR2 sequences are SGHRS and YFSETQ. The CDR3 consists of 15 residues. The CDR3 DNA reads as TGCGCCAGCAGCTTGGATTCACCAAAACCTTACGAGCAGTACTTC. This codes for CASSLDSPKPYEQYF.

This clonotype was detected ten times or more. The V gene is TRBV3-1, the J gene TRBJ2-7; 8 bases align to TRBD2. The V gene end was trimmed by 6 bases and the J gene end by 5 bases; junction bases not matched to a gene: 9. The CDR3 consists of 14 residues. In germline, CDR1 is LGHDT, CDR2 YNNKEL (reference sequence). CDR3 sequence: CASSGSGSIHEQYF. DNA for the CDR3: TGTGCCAGCAGTGGGAGCGGGAGCATCCACGAGCAGTACTTC.

Many counts were recorded for this clonotype. The V and J genes are TRBV5-1 and TRBJ1-1, with 8 bases that match TRBD1. Germline CDR1 and CDR2: SGHRS and YFSETQ. Trimming at V came to 0 bases and at J to 1 base, leaving 8 bases not matched to a gene. The CDR3 length is 17 residues. The CDR3 DNA reads TGCGCCAGCAGCTTGGGTCAGGGGGCAGGAGGGAACACTGAAGCTTTCTTT. It specifies CASSLGQGAGGNTEAFF.

The rearrangement links TRBV12-3 or TRBV12-4 to TRBJ1-6; D unresolved. There are 15 residues in the CDR3. The ends were cut back, 5 bases at V and 0 bases at J, with 8 bases in the middle. The CDR3 DNA reads as TGTGCCAGCAGTAGGCTAGACTCCTATAATTCACCCCTCCACTTT. Translated, it gives CASSRLDSYNSPLHF.